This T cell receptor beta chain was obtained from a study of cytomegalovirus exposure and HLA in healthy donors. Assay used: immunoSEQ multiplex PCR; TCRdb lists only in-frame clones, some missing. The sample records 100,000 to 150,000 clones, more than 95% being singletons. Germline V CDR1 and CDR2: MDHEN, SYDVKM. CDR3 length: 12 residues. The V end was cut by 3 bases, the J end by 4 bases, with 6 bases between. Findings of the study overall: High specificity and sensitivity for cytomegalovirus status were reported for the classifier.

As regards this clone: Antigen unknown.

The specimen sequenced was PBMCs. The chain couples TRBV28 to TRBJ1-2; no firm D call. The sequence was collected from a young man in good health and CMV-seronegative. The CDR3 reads CASSLNGYGYTF. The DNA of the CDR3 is TGTGCCAGCAGTTTGAACGGCTATGGCTACACCTTC.